The following is a TCR beta chain sequence with its context. The antigen is not known. Losses at the gene ends were 2 bases for V and 2 bases for J; bases not matched to a gene: 19. Germline V CDR1 and CDR2: SGHTA, FQGTGA. CDR3 length: 20 amino acids. Unique molecular identifiers were carried by the TCR beta cDNA libraries. Input amounts of about 0.85 to 10 million T cells were used. These gave about 500,000 cDNA molecules, so each molecule approximated one T cell. One entry per CDR3 protein results from TCRdb running MiXCR on the PCR reads. The sample records roughly 400,000 distinct CDR3 sequences, over 30% being singletons. This sample was taken from a study of post-analysis software for immune sequencing data. The study's findings and limits: Among multiple sclerosis patients, normalized Chao1 diversity was significantly below that of controls. TRBV segments more frequent in patients than in controls numbered about 5 and included TRBV5-6, TRBV5-1 and TRBV20-1. Those samples that were prepared in the same batch co-clustered strongly by F measure.

V is TRBV7-3 and J is TRBJ2-3; 7 bases agree with TRBD2. This receptor was taken from a girl under 10 years old with multiple sclerosis. Material: blood. In DNA form, the CDR3 reads TGTGCCAGCAGCTTAGGGGTACGAGGGGCTAGCGGAAACCCCACAGATACGCAGTATTTT. As protein: CASSLGVRGASGNPTDTQYF.